A selection of T cell receptor beta chains follows, all from one sample in a study of T cells in Graves' hyperthyroidism and ophthalmopathy. MiXCR was run by TCRdb on the multiplex PCR reads, yielding one entry per CDR3 protein. The data contain hundreds of thousands of distinct CDR3 sequences, roughly 16% of them seen just once; the ten biggest clones take up less than 4.5%. The material sequenced was blood. The receptors shown here come from a woman in her thirties with Graves' hyperthyroidism. Each CDR3 is given with its conserved first and last residue. Fields, in order: V gene, J gene, clone size, D gene, CDR3 protein, CDR3 DNA. The D gene is left open where the match is weak. The size of a clone is reported for some rows only, either as once, few or many, or as a class for expanded clones.

>TRBV12-3/TRBV12-4|TRBJ2-2|many|TRBD2
CASSPLGTTNTGELFF
TGTGCCAGCAGTCCCCTCGGGACTACCAACACCGGGGAGCTGTTTTTT
>TRBV5-5|TRBJ2-7|few|TRBD1
CASSPGTGPNLNYEQYF
TGTGCCAGCAGCCCCGGGACAGGGCCAAATCTAAACTACGAGCAGTACTTC
>TRBV11-3|TRBJ1-1|many|.
CASSQGTVTEAFF
TGTGCCAGCAGCCAGGGGACGGTCACTGAAGCTTTCTTT
>TRBV10-3|TRBJ1-4|few|.
CAISGQPDNEKLFF
TGTGCCATCAGTGGTCAACCCGATAATGAAAAACTGTTTTTT
>TRBV2|TRBJ1-5|.|.
CASSEGIIGPTAQPQHF
TGTGCCAGCAGTGAAGGAATAATCGGGCCTACCGCCCAGCCCCAGCATTTT
>TRBV6-2/TRBV6-3|TRBJ1-1|few|.
CASSSLRVGTEAFF
TGTGCCAGCAGTTCCCTCCGTGTGGGCACTGAAGCTTTCTTT
>TRBV9|TRBJ1-2|.|.
CASSGGRASFYGYTF
TGTGCCAGCAGCGGGGGACGGGCCTCCTTCTATGGCTACACCTTC
>TRBV28|TRBJ1-5|many|.
CASSLGDGAGNQPQHF
TGTGCCAGCAGTTTAGGGGACGGAGCGGGGAATCAGCCCCAGCATTTT
>TRBV27|TRBJ2-1|.|TRBD1
CASSWATGLSEQFF
TGTGCCAGCAGCTGGGCGACAGGGTTATCTGAGCAGTTCTTC
>TRBV30|TRBJ2-7|.|.
CAWMGGGGYEQYF
TGTGCCTGGATGGGTGGAGGGGGCTACGAGCAGTACTTC
>TRBV27|TRBJ1-2|many|.
CASSLGTEDRHGYTF
TGTGCCAGCAGTTTGGGGACCGAAGACCGACATGGCTACACCTTC
>TRBV7-9|TRBJ2-3|many|.
CASSATSKYEDTQYF
TGTGCCAGCAGCGCGACTAGTAAATACGAGGATACGCAGTATTTT
>TRBV20-1|TRBJ2-7|many|.
CSARDKATGSRYEQYF
TGCAGTGCTAGAGATAAGGCAACGGGGAGCCGGTACGAGCAGTACTTC
>TRBV6-1|TRBJ1-1|many|.
CASSSYRIQNTEAFF
TGTGCCAGCAGTTCATATAGAATCCAAAACACTGAAGCTTTCTTT
>TRBV29-1|TRBJ1-1|many|TRBD1
CSVEGGQGRTMNTEAFF
TGCAGCGTTGAAGGGGGACAGGGGAGAACTATGAACACTGAAGCTTTCTTT
>TRBV13|TRBJ2-3|.|TRBD1
CASSLPGQGSADTQYF
TGTGCCAGCAGCTTACCTGGACAGGGTAGTGCAGATACGCAGTATTTT
>TRBV27|TRBJ2-3|.|TRBD2
CASTFSYASGTDTQYF
TGTGCCAGCACCTTCTCGTACGCTAGCGGGACAGATACGCAGTATTTT